Following are 19 T cell receptor beta chains from one sample sequenced in a study of technical replicates of blood from several donors. Some clones are missing from TCRdb's copy, which holds only in-frame ones; the method was immunoSEQ multiplex PCR. This table has about 56,000 clones, around 95% appearing once. Source material: PBMCs. The receptor set was obtained from a human donor in good health. Some clones in this sample may be carry-over from other donors' samples.

This clone was counted ten times or more. The gene calls are TRBV23-1 and TRBJ1-1; D unresolved. TRBV23-1 belongs to the ORF category, with a function that is uncertain. Trimming removed 0 bases at V and 0 bases at J, with 14 bases between. The CDR3 contains 17 residues. The CDR3 protein is CASSQSSVPAMNTEAFF. CDR3 nucleotide sequence: TGCGCCAGCAGTCAATCGTCGGTCCCTGCCATGAACACTGAAGCTTTCTTT.

Here the CDR3 DNA reads TGTGCCAGCAGCTTTGAGGGACAGGGTTGGGAAAAACTGTTTTTT. Its protein product is CASSFEGQGWEKLFF. The chain joins TRBV5-5 to TRBJ1-4; 9 bases agree with TRBD1. The CDR3 extends over 15 amino acids. The germline V gene encodes CDR1 SGHKS and CDR2 YYEKEE (reference sequence). V shed 2 bases, J shed 8 bases, and the junction held 7 bases outside the gene matches.

The rearrangement joins TRBV27 to TRBJ1-5; no firm D call. Trimming removed 2 bases at V and 0 bases at J, with 8 bases between. This CDR3 has 15 residues. CDR1 and CDR2 (germline): MNHEY, SMNVEV (reference sequence). CDR3 sequence reads: CASSLAGYSNQPQHF. In DNA, the CDR3 is TGTGCCAGCAGTTTAGCAGGTTATAGCAATCAGCCCCAGCATTTT.

V and J are TRBV4-2 and TRBJ2-1; 9 bases agree with TRBD2. Trimming cost V 3 bases and J 5 bases; bases outside gene matches: 11. CDR3 length equals 17 residues. The germline CDR1 and CDR2 sequences are LGHNA and YNFKEQ. CDR3 bases: TGTGCCAGCAGCCACCAAGGAAGCGGGAGGCCCAACAATGAGCAGTTCTTC. Protein sequence: CASSHQGSGRPNNEQFF.

This sequence joins TRBV2 and TRBJ1-1, with 8 bases identical to TRBD1. Trimming took 7 bases from V and 5 from J; bases not matched to a gene: 6. The germline CDR1 and CDR2 sequences are SNHLY and FYNNEI. The CDR3 loop spans 13 amino acids. CDR3 amino acids: CASKFQGATEAFF. The CDR3 DNA is TGTGCCAGCAAGTTTCAGGGGGCTACTGAAGCTTTCTTT.

V is TRBV4-3 and J is TRBJ1-1; D ambiguous. The V and J ends lost 0 bases and 8 bases respectively, with 10 bases between them. CDR3 length: 13 residues. In germline, CDR1 is LGHNA, CDR2 YSLEER. DNA of the CDR3: TGCGCCAGCAGCCAAGAGGTCGGGTGGGAAGCTTTCTTT. It yields the protein CASSQEVGWEAFF.

The chain couples TRBV27 to TRBJ1-1; D is uncertain. Trimming took 6 bases from V and 6 from J, leaving 20 bases between them. This CDR3 spans 15 amino acids. The V gene's germline CDR1 is MNHEY and CDR2 SMNVEV (reference sequence). CDR3 residues: CASSRGSTKVPEAFF. The DNA of the CDR3 is TGTGCCAGCAGCCGAGGGTCGACTAAGGTACCTGAAGCTTTCTTT.

This clone occurred once. This rearrangement joins TRBV5-4 to TRBJ2-1; D perhaps matches TRBD1 (5 bases). In germline, CDR1 is SGHNT, CDR2 YYREEE (reference sequence). The CDR3 is 12 amino acids. Trimming removed 0 bases at V and 7 bases at J, with 5 bases between. CDR3 sequence reads: CASSLAGNEQFF. Here the CDR3 DNA reads TGTGCCAGCAGCTTGGCAGGGAATGAGCAGTTCTTC. Complete variable domain (other parts from reference TRBV5-4 and TRBJ2-1): ETGVTQSPTHLIKTRGQQVTLRCSSQSGHNTVSWYQQALGQGPQFIFQYYREEENGRGNFPPRFSGLQFPNYSSELNVNALELDDSALYLCASSLAGNEQFFGPGTRLTVL.

This clone has at least ten counts. The sample carries other DNA sequences with the same CDR3. V gene TRBV5-6 combines with J gene TRBJ1-1, with D unresolved. The germline gives CDR1 SGHDT, CDR2 YYEEEE. V was cut by 0 bases and J by 14 bases, with 11 bases left in between. The CDR3 is 11 amino acids. CDR3 region: CASSLGPKLFF. The CDR3 DNA reads TGTGCCAGCAGCTTGGGCCCGAAACTCTTCTTT.

CDR3 sequence: CASSYRVSTDTQYF. For the CDR3, the DNA is TGTGCCAGCAGCTACCGAGTAAGCACAGATACGCAGTATTTT. The chain recombines TRBV7-9 with TRBJ2-3, with D hard to call. V lost 4 bases, J lost 0 bases, and 8 bases lay in between. The CDR3 length is 14 residues. Per the germline V gene, CDR1 is SEHNR and CDR2 is FQNEAQ (reference sequence).

The count of this clone is one. V usage is TRBV30 and J usage is TRBJ1-2; a weak D match, TRBD1 (5 bases). Germline loops: CDR1 GTSNPN, CDR2 SVGIG (reference sequence). The CDR3 runs to 14 residues. Trimming took 2 bases from V and 2 from J, leaving 12 bases between them. As DNA, the CDR3 is TGTGCCTGGAGTTCTGGCGGGGGAAACTATGGCTACACCTTC. It is translated as CAWSSGGGNYGYTF.

V gene TRBV7-2 combines with J gene TRBJ1-6; D is undetermined. Germline V gene lookup returns CDR1 SGHTA and CDR2 FQGNSA. Trimming cost V 4 bases and J 10 bases, with 8 bases left between them. This CDR3 contains 12 residues. CDR3 sequence (DNA): TGTGCCAGCAGCTCCCCCCCATCACCCCTCCACTTT. Translated: CASSSPPSPLHF.

This chain joins TRBV23-1 and TRBJ2-1; 9 nucleotides match TRBD1. TRBV23-1 is identified as an open reading frame with a role that is uncertain. V lost 6 bases to trimming and J lost 0 bases; unmatched junction nucleotides: 18. The CDR3 extends over 20 amino acids. In nucleotides, the CDR3 is TGCGCCAGCAGACTCAATGAATCAGGACAGGGGCCGAGCTCCTACAATGAGCAGTTCTTC. This codes for CASRLNESGQGPSSYNEQFF.

The V gene is TRBV2, the J gene TRBJ2-7; 8 nucleotides match TRBD2. CDR1 SNHLY and CDR2 FYNNEI come from the germline V gene. V was clipped by 4 bases and J by 2 bases; unmatched bases: 10. The CDR3 sequence is 16 residues long. The CDR3 region is CASSGWRRGATYEQYF. CDR3 nucleotides: TGTGCCAGCAGTGGGTGGAGGCGGGGGGCAACCTACGAGCAGTACTTC.

This chain uses TRBV5-1 with TRBJ2-7; 9 bases are a match to TRBD2. Trimming cost V 0 bases and J 5 bases; bases outside gene matches: 12. CDR1 SGHRS and CDR2 YFSETQ come from the germline V gene. This CDR3 is 17 amino acids long. CDR3 coding DNA: TGCGCCAGCAGCTTGGGACCCGGTAGCGGGAGCCTCCACGAGCAGTACTTC. Translation gives CASSLGPGSGSLHEQYF.

The chain employs TRBV6-6 and TRBJ2-1; possible D gene TRBD2, 5 bases. Germline-derived CDR1 and CDR2 are MNHNY and SVGAGI (reference sequence). Trimming shortened V by 2 bases and J by 9 bases, and 17 bases separated the two germline ends. The CDR3 sequence is 15 residues long. The CDR3: CASSYLGGRALEQFF. The CDR3 region has the DNA TGTGCCAGCAGTTACCTAGGCGGGCGAGCCCTTGAGCAGTTCTTC.

This chain joins TRBV25-1 and TRBJ2-7, with a weak D call TRBD1 (5 bases). The length of the CDR3 is 13 residues. Trimming shortened V by 2 bases and J by 3 bases, and 8 bases separated the two germline ends. CDR1 is MGHDK and CDR2 is SYGVNS in the germline V gene. CDR3 coding DNA: TGTGCCAGCAGTGAACCAGGGATCTACGAGCAGTACTTC. The encoded protein is CASSEPGIYEQYF.

The chain carries TRBV6-6 and TRBJ1-4; 12 positions agree with TRBD1. The CDR3 is made up of 15 amino acids. The ends lost 2 bases at V and 16 bases at J; junction bases unmatched: 11. The germline gives CDR1 MNHNY, CDR2 SVGAGI (reference sequence). CDR3 amino acids: CASSYGGQGASIPFF. The DNA of the CDR3 is TGTGCCAGCAGTTACGGGGGACAGGGGGCGTCAATTCCGTTTTTT.

The CDR3 bases are TGTGCCAGCAGTTTATTCGTAGCTTTCTTT. This encodes CASSLFVAFF. V and J are TRBV27 and TRBJ1-1; no definite D call. The CDR3 spans 10 residues. The V gene's germline CDR1 is MNHEY and CDR2 SMNVEV (reference sequence). V was pared by 1 base and J by 10 bases, with 4 bases between.